This TCR beta chain was recovered during a study of radiation and T cells in renal cell carcinoma. Study-level information: Nephrectomy followed 15 Gy stereotactic body radiation by 4 weeks.

Stated time point: baseline pretreatment blood. Noted treatment: 15 Gy SBRT to primary tumor, nephrectomy 4 weeks later. Serial blood draws occurred at baseline and 2 and 4 weeks post-SBRT. Clear cell pathology was present in this patient's renal cell carcinoma. Germline V gene lookup returns CDR1 SGHTA and CDR2 FQGNSA. The CDR3 consists of 16 residues. V was pared by 1 base and J by 0 bases, with 10 bases between. The data were produced by immunoSEQ multiplex PCR, yet TCRdb's version contains in-frame clones alone and is incomplete. The sample records some 150,000 clones, around four fifths being singletons.

The clonotype comes from a woman between 50 and 59 years old with renal cell carcinoma. The rearrangement joins TRBV7-2 to TRBJ1-5, with a weak D call TRBD1 (5 bases). The sample here was blood, taken from a patient whose treatment included radiotherapy and nephrectomy. CDR3 nucleotides: TGTGCCAGCAGCTTAGTTGGGGGTTATAGCAATCAGCCCCAGCATTTT. Its translation: CASSLVGGYSNQPQHF.